This T cell receptor (beta chain) was observed in a study of B cell selection in AIRE deficiency. Study findings and constraints: Roughly 28% of healthy-donor shared Treg TCRbeta sequences appeared in patient Tconv cells. Healthy donors alone shared 30% to 35% of fewer than 4,000 Treg sequences; patients alone approximately 9.3%.

This clone has a single count. No antigen is known for it. Sorting defined conventional CD4 T cells as CD4+CD127+. Using immunoSEQ multiplex PCR, the repertoire was profiled, and TCRdb retains in-frame clones only, with some absent. The sample shows about 25,000 clones, around 95% of them seen only once. This receptor was identified in a human donor in good health. The sequenced sample consisted of CD4+CD127+ conventional T cells sorted from PBMCs.

CDR3 protein: CASSVGRSFEQFF. As DNA, the CDR3 is TGTGCCAGCAGCGTAGGACGAAGCTTTGAGCAGTTCTTC. The V call is TRBV9, the J call TRBJ2-1; D unresolved. CDR3 length: 13 residues. V dropped 0 bases and J dropped 9 bases, with 10 bases sitting between them. Per germline, CDR1 SGDLS and CDR2 YYNGEE.